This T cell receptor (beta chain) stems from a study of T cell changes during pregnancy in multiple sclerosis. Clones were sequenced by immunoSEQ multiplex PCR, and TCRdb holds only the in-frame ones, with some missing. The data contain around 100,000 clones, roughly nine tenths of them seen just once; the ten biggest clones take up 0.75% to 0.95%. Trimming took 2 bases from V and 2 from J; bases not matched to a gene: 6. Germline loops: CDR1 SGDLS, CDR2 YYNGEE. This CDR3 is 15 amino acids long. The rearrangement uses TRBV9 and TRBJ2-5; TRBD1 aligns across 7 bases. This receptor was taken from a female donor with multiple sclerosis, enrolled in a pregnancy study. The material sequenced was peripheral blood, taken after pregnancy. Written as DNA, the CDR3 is TGTGCCAGCAGCGTGATCGGGACAGCACAAGAGACCCAGTACTTC. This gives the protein CASSVIGTAQETQYF.